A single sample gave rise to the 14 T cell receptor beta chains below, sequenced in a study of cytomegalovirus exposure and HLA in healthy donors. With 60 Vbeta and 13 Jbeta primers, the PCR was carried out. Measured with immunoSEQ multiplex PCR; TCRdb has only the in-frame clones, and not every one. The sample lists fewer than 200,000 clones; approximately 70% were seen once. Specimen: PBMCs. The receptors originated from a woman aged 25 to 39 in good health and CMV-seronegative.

The CDR3: CASSSDRIYEQYF. In nucleotides, the CDR3 is TGTGCCAGCAGCTCCGACAGGATCTACGAGCAGTACTTC. The chain recombines TRBV7-2 with TRBJ2-7; D perhaps matches TRBD1 (6 bases). This CDR3 spans 13 amino acids. V lost 4 bases, J lost 3 bases, and 10 bases lay in between. Germline loops: CDR1 SGHTA, CDR2 FQGNSA.

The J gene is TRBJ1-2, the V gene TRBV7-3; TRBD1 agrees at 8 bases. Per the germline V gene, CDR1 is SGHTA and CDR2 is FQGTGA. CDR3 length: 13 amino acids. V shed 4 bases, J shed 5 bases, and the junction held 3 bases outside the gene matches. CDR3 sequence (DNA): TGTGCCAGCAGCTCGAGACAGGGGTATGGCTACACCTTC. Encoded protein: CASSSRQGYGYTF.

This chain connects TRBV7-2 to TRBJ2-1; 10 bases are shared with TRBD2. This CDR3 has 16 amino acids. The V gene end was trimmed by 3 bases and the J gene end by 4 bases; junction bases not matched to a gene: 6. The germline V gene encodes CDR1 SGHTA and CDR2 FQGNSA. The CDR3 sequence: CASSLELAGKYNEQFF. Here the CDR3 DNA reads TGTGCCAGCAGCTTGGAACTAGCGGGAAAATACAATGAGCAGTTCTTC.

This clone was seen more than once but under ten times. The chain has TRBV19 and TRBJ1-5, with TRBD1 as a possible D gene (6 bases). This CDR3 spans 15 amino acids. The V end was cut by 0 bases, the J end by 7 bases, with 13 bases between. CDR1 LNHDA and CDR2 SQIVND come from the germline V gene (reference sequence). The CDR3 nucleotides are TGTGCCAGTAGTATAGATCGGGCAGGGGTACAGCCCCAGCATTTT. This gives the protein CASSIDRAGVQPQHF.

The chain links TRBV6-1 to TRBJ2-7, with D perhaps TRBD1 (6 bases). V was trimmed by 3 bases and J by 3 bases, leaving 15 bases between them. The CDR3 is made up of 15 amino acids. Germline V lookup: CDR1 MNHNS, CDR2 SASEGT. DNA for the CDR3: TGTGCCAGCAGTGATTGGGGGCTAAGGATCTACGAGCAGTACTTC. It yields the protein CASSDWGLRIYEQYF.

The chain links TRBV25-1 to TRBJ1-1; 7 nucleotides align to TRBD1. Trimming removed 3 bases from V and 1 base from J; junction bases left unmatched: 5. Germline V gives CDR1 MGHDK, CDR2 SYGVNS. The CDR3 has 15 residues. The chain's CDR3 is CASSDVGTANTEAFF. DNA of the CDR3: TGTGCCAGCAGTGACGTGGGGACAGCGAACACTGAAGCTTTCTTT.

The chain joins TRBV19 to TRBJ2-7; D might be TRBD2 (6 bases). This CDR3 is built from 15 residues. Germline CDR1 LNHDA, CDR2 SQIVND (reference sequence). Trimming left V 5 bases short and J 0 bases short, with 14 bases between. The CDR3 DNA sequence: TGTGCCAGTAGTTCTCTAGCGATGAGCTCCTACGAGCAGTACTTC. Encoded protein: CASSSLAMSSYEQYF.

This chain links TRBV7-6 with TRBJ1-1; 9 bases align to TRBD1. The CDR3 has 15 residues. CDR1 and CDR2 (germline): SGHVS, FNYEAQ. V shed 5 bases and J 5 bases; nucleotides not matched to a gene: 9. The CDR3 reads CASSLNRGQGTEAFF. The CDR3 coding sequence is TGTGCCAGCAGCCTGAACAGGGGGCAGGGGACTGAAGCTTTCTTT.

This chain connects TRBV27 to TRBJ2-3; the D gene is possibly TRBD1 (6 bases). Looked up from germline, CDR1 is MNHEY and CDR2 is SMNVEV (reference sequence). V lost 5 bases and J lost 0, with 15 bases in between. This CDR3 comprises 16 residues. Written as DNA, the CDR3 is TGTGCCAGCAGTCCCTGGGACACCCCTAGCACAGATACGCAGTATTTT. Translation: CASSPWDTPSTDTQYF.

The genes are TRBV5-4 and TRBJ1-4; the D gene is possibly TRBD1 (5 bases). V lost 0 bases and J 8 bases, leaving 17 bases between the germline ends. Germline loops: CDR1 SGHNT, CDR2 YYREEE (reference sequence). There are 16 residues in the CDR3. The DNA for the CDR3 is TGTGCCAGCAGCTTGGCGCCCCAAGGGGCGCAGGAAAAACTGTTTTTT. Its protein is CASSLAPQGAQEKLFF.

CDR3 region: CASSQVKTGPNQPQHF. DNA of the CDR3: TGTGCCAGCAGCCAAGTCAAGACAGGCCCAAATCAGCCCCAGCATTTT. The rearrangement uses TRBV4-2 and TRBJ1-5; D possibly corresponds to TRBD1 (6 bases). This CDR3 is built from 16 residues. Trimming shortened V by 1 base and J by 4 bases, and 14 bases separated the two germline ends. The germline V gene encodes CDR1 LGHNA and CDR2 YNFKEQ.

CDR3 nucleotide sequence: TGTGCCAGCAGCTCGGGGGTCTTCGCCTACGAGCAGTACTTC. It codes for CASSSGVFAYEQYF. This chain uses TRBV7-8 with TRBJ2-7, with D possibly TRBD2 on 6 matching bases. Germline CDR1 SGHVS, CDR2 FQNEAQ. V was trimmed by 4 bases and J by 2 bases, leaving 12 bases between them. This CDR3 has 14 amino acids.

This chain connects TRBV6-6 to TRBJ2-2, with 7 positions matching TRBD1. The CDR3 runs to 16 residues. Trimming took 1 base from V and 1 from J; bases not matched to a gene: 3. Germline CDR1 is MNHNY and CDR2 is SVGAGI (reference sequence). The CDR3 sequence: CASSYFGTENTGELFF. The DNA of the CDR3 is TGTGCCAGCAGTTACTTCGGGACAGAGAACACCGGGGAGCTGTTTTTT.

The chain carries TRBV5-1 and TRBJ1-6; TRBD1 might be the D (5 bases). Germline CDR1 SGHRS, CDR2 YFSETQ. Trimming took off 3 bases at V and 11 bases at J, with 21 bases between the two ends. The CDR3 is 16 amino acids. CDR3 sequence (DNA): TGCGCCAGCAGCTACTACCTTGGACAATCTGCGACACCCCTCCACTTT. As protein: CASSYYLGQSATPLHF.